The 12 T cell receptor beta chains below were found in one sample sequenced in a study of blood T cell repertoires in COVID-19. The table came from immunoSEQ multiplex PCR; TCRdb's copy has only in-frame clones and leaves some out. The data contain 120,000 to 150,000 clones, 88% of them singletons. Sequencing input: peripheral blood. All receptors derive from a human donor with COVID-19, enrolled during active disease. The donor label of this sample is uncertain.

This sequence joins TRBV15 and TRBJ2-3; D is perhaps TRBD2 (5 bases). The CDR3 extends over 16 amino acids. CDR1 and CDR2 from the germline V gene are LNHNV and YYDKDF (reference sequence). V lost 0 bases, J lost 2 bases, and 12 bases lay in between. Written as DNA, the CDR3 is TGTGCCACCAGCAGAGATCGAGGACTCTCCACAGATACGCAGTATTTT. Protein: CATSRDRGLSTDTQYF.

The J gene is TRBJ2-2, the V gene TRBV10-1; tentatively, D is TRBD1 (5 bases). The V and J ends lost 4 bases and 4 bases respectively, with 10 bases between them. The CDR3 has 14 residues. Germline V gives CDR1 WNHNN, CDR2 SYGVQD (reference sequence). This chain's CDR3 is CASSAQGSTGELFF. CDR3 nucleotides: TGCGCCAGCAGTGCCCAGGGCTCCACCGGGGAGCTGTTTTTT.

This chain joins TRBV4-1 and TRBJ2-2; perhaps TRBD2 as D (5 bases). The CDR3 runs 13 residues. CDR1 is MGHRA, CDR2 YSYEKL, per germline. Trimming removed 3 bases at V and 7 bases at J, with 9 bases between. CDR3: CASSQGVDGELFF. The CDR3 DNA is TGCGCCAGCAGCCAGGGAGTAGACGGGGAGCTGTTTTTT.

The chain couples TRBV15 to TRBJ2-1; 9 bases are shared with TRBD2. There are 18 residues in the CDR3. With V trimmed by 0 bases and J by 2 bases, 8 bases remained unmatched. Germline loops: CDR1 LNHNV, CDR2 YYDKDF (reference sequence). CDR3 sequence: CATSREERSGRTYNEQFF. As DNA, the CDR3 is TGTGCCACCAGCAGAGAGGAAAGGAGCGGGAGGACCTACAATGAGCAGTTCTTC.

This clone was found a few times. The rearrangement uses TRBV7-8 and TRBJ2-1, with TRBD1 matching 9 bases. Germline V CDR1 and CDR2: SGHVS, FQNEAQ. V was pared by 5 bases and J by 7 bases, with 6 bases of the junction left unmatched. CDR3 length equals 14 residues. CDR3 amino acids: CASSADRGGNEQFF. The CDR3 nucleotides are TGTGCCAGCAGCGCGGACAGGGGTGGGAATGAGCAGTTCTTC.

This sequence joins TRBV5-1 and TRBJ1-6, with D unresolved. V was trimmed by 2 bases and J by 7 bases, leaving 4 bases between them. This CDR3 spans 12 amino acids. Germline V gene sequence: CDR1 SGHRS, CDR2 YFSETQ. CDR3 in amino acids: CASSFLNSPLHF. DNA of the CDR3: TGCGCCAGCAGCTTTTTAAATTCACCCCTCCACTTT.

The gene calls are TRBV11-3 and TRBJ2-3; TRBD2 agrees at 10 bases. This CDR3 comprises 17 residues. Germline CDR1 and CDR2: SGHNT and YENEEA. Trimming took 5 bases from V and 8 from J; bases not matched to a gene: 16. CDR3 nucleotides: TGTGCCAGCAGCCAAACCACATATACTAGCGGGGACACTACGCAGTATTTT. Protein product: CASSQTTYTSGDTTQYF.

V gene TRBV4-1 combines with J gene TRBJ1-2; 7 nucleotides agree with TRBD1. CDR1 is MGHRA and CDR2 is YSYEKL in the germline V gene. V shed 3 bases and J 0 bases; nucleotides not matched to a gene: 13. The CDR3 length is 18 residues. The CDR3 loop is CASSHSKDRRRANYGYTF. The CDR3 nucleotides are TGCGCCAGCAGCCATTCGAAGGACAGGCGGCGGGCTAACTATGGCTACACCTTC.

The rearrangement joins TRBV24-1 to TRBJ1-4, with 12 bases matching TRBD1. Per germline, CDR1 KGHDR and CDR2 SFDVKD. CDR3 length: 16 amino acids. The junction had 4 bases not matched to a gene; V was cut back by 2 bases and J by 7 bases. Here the CDR3 DNA reads TGTGCCACCAGTGATTCGGGACAGGGGGCCGGTGAAAAACTGTTTTTT. Translation gives CATSDSGQGAGEKLFF.

The rearrangement links TRBV25-1 to TRBJ2-1; 8 bases are a match to TRBD1. V was clipped by 0 bases and J by 4 bases; unmatched bases: 8. The CDR3 has 17 residues. Germline values: CDR1 MGHDK, CDR2 SYGVNS. The CDR3 DNA sequence: TGTGCCAGCAGTGAATATGTTGGGACAGGAGAATACAATGAGCAGTTCTTC. It translates to CASSEYVGTGEYNEQFF.

On this clone: The identical CDR3 is also encoded by other nucleotide sequences in the sample. The rearrangement links TRBV2 to TRBJ1-2; D unclear. CDR3 size: 13 residues. Germline V gives CDR1 SNHLY, CDR2 FYNNEI. V lost 3 bases and J lost 1, with 6 bases in between. The CDR3 bases are TGTGCCAGCAGTGAGGGCCTTAACTATGGCTACACCTTC. It translates to CASSEGLNYGYTF.

The chain couples TRBV18 to TRBJ1-2, with D perhaps matching TRBD1 (5 bases). Trimming removed 6 bases from V and 7 bases from J, with 12 bases in between. The CDR3 extends over 12 amino acids. Germline loops: CDR1 KGHSH, CDR2 LQKENI. For the CDR3, the DNA is TGTGCCAGCTCCGGGGGGGAAGTTGGCTACACCTTC. Amino acids: CASSGGEVGYTF.